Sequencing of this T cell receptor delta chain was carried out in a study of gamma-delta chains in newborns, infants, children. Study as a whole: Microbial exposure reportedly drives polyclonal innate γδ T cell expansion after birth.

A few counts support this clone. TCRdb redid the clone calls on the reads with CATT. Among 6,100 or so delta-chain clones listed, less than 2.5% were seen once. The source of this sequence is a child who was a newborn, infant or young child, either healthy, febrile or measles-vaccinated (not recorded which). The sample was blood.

The CDR3 coding sequence is TGTGCAGCAAGCGCTGGGGATAGCTCCTGGGACACCCGACAGATGTTTTTC. The encoded protein is CAASAGDSSWDTRQMFF. The V gene is TRAV29/DV5, the J gene TRDJ3, with 7 bases that match TRDD3. J lost 0 bases, V lost 0 bases, and 3 bases had no gene match. Per germline, CDR1 NSMFDY and CDR2 ISSIKDK. CDR3 length: 17 residues.